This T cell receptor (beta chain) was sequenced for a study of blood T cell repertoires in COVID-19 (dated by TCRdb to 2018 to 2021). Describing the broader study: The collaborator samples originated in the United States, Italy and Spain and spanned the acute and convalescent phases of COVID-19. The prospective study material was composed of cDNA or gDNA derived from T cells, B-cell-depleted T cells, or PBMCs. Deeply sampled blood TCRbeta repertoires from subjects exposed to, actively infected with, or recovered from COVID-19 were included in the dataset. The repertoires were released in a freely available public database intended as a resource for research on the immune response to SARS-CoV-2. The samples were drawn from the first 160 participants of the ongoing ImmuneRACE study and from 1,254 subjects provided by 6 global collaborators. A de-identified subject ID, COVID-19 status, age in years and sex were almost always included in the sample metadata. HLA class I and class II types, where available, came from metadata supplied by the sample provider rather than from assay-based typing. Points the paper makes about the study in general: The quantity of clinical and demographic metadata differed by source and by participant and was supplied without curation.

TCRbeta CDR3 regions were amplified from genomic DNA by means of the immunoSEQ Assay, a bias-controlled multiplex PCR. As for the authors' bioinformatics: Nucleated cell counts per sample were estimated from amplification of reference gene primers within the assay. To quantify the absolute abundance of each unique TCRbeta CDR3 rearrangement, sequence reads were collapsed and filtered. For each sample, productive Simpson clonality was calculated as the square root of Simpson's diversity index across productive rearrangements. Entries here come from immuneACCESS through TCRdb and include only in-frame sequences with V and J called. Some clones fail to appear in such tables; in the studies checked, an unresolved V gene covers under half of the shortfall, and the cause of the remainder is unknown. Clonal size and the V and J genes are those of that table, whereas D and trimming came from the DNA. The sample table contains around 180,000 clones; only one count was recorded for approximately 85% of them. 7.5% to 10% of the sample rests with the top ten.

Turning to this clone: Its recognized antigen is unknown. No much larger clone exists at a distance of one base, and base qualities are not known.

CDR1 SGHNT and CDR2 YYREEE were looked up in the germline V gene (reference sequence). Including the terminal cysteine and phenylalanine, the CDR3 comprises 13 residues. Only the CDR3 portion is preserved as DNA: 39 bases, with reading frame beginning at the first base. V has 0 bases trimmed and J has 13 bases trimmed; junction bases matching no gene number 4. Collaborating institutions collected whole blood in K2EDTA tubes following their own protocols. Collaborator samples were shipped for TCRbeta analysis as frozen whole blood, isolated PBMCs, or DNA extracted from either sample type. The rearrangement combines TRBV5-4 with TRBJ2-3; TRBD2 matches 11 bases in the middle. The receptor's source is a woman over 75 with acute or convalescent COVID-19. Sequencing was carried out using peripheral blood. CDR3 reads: CASSLGVTSGEYF. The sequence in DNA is TGTGCCAGCAGCTTGGGGGTGACTAGCGGGGAGTATTTT.